This T cell receptor beta chain was observed in a study of cytomegalovirus exposure and HLA in healthy donors. Overall study findings and caveats: Sequencing depth across donors, presence/absence analyses assumed, was roughly uniform.

The CDR3 is 16 residues long. The germline gives CDR1 MNHEY, CDR2 SMNVEV (reference sequence). Trimming pared 6 bases from V and 9 bases from J, leaving 24 bases between. About this clone: The antigen is not known.

These donors counted as nominally healthy when sampled, but unrecorded immune exposures were likely. Primers for the PCR totalled 60 Vbeta and 13 Jbeta. Libraries were prepared by immunoSEQ multiplex PCR; TCRdb keeps only in-frame clonotypes and omits some of them. This sample has tens of thousands of clones, with nearly 80% found just once. The TCR originated in a woman in her forties or fifties in good health and CMV-seropositive. Sequenced input: PBMCs. The chain uses TRBV27 and TRBJ2-1; no reliable D call. CDR3 coding DNA: TGTGCCAGCAGATCGCTAGGTAGGCAATACAATGTTGAGCAGTTCTTC. It is translated as CASRSLGRQYNVEQFF.